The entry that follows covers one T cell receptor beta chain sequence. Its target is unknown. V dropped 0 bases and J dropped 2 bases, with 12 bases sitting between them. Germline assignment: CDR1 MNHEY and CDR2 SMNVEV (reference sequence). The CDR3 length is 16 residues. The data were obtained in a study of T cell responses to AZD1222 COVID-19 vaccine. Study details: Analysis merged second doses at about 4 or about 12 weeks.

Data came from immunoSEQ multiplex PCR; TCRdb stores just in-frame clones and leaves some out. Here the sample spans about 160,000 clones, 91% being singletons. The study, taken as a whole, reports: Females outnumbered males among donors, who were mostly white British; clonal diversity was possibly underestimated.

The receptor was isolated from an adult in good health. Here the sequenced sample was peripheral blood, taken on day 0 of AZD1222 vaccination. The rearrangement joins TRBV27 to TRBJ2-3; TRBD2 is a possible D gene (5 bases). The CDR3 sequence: CASSLSEGQFTDTQYF. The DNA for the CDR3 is TGTGCCAGCAGTTTATCTGAGGGTCAGTTCACAGATACGCAGTATTTT.